The 30 T cell receptor beta chains listed next were all sequenced from one sample in a study of cytomegalovirus exposure and HLA in healthy donors. Use of 60 Vbeta and 13 Jbeta primers characterized the PCR. This table comes from immunoSEQ multiplex PCR, and its TCRdb copy is limited to in-frame clones, with some not included. The data hold about 160,000 clones, with 60% to 85% observed a single time. The specimen sequenced was PBMCs. All receptors come from a man between 25 and 39 years old in good health and CMV-seropositive.

The chain uses TRBV27 and TRBJ2-5; the match to TRBD1 covers 12 bases. From germline, CDR1 is MNHEY and CDR2 SMNVEV (reference sequence). The CDR3 extends over 16 amino acids. V gave up 3 bases and J gave up 5 bases; unmatched junction bases: 7. The CDR3 spells CASSFLGQGARETQYF. The CDR3 DNA is TGTGCCAGCAGTTTTCTGGGACAGGGGGCTCGGGAGACCCAGTACTTC.

For this clone: One junction end does not reproduce the germline sequence, and a read error may be involved. The CDR3 DNA reads TGTGCCAGCAGTTACGGGAGGGCAGGGCATTCCCCCCTCCACTTT. Residues: CASSYGRAGHSPLHF. The V call is TRBV6-6, the J call TRBJ1-6; TRBD1 might be the D (5 bases). The length of the CDR3 is 15 residues. The germline V gene encodes CDR1 MNHNY and CDR2 SVGAGI (reference sequence).

This chain uses TRBV28 with TRBJ2-1; TRBD2 is a possible D gene (6 bases). Per germline, CDR1 MDHEN and CDR2 SYDVKM. This CDR3 comprises 14 residues. V lost 5 bases, J lost 4 bases, and 12 bases lay in between. CDR3 bases: TGTGCCAGCAGTCCGGGACTGGATTACAATGAGCAGTTCTTC. Translating it yields CASSPGLDYNEQFF.

The chain links TRBV5-6 to TRBJ2-3, with 7 bases aligning to TRBD2. V lost 4 bases and J lost 2; bases outside the gene matches: 7. This CDR3 is built from 15 residues. The germline CDR1 and CDR2 sequences are SGHDT and YYEEEE. The DNA for the CDR3 is TGTGCCAGCAGCGCACTAGCGTCCCCCACAGATACGCAGTATTTT. Translated: CASSALASPTDTQYF.

In this sample, this clone turned up a few times. The chain joins TRBV5-1 to TRBJ1-1; tentatively, D is TRBD1 (6 bases). Germline V gene sequence: CDR1 SGHRS, CDR2 YFSETQ. Trimming stripped 0 bases from V and 3 bases from J, with 12 bases between. The CDR3 runs 15 residues. The CDR3 loop is CASSLETGSYTEAFF. The DNA of the CDR3 is TGCGCCAGCAGCTTGGAAACAGGGTCTTACACTGAAGCTTTCTTT. Variable domain in full (rest from reference TRBV5-1 and TRBJ1-1): KAGVTQTPRYLIKTRGQQVTLSCSPISGHRSVSWYQQTPGQGLQFLFEYFSETQRNKGNFPGRFSGRQFSNSRSEMNVSTLELGDSALYLCASSLETGSYTEAFFGQGTRLTVV.

This chain uses TRBV4-3 with TRBJ1-2; 10 positions agree with TRBD1. Germline loops: CDR1 LGHNA, CDR2 YSLEER. J gave up 4 bases and V 1 base, and 3 bases lay outside the gene matches. The CDR3 is made up of 15 amino acids. The CDR3 loop is CASSQVDRGAYGYTF. In DNA form, the CDR3 reads TGCGCCAGCAGCCAAGTGGACAGGGGGGCCTATGGCTACACCTTC.

This chain uses TRBV27 with TRBJ2-7; the D gene is possibly TRBD2 (6 bases). This CDR3 spans 14 amino acids. The germline V gene has CDR1 MNHEY and CDR2 SMNVEV (reference sequence). Trimming left V 1 base short and J 1 base short, with 8 bases between. The CDR3 nucleotides are TGTGCCAGCAGTTTATTTGGGGGGTCCTACGAGCAGTACTTC. Its translation: CASSLFGGSYEQYF.

This clone showed up just once. The chain has TRBV6-5 and TRBJ2-5; D not certain. Trimming cost V 3 bases and J 2 bases, with 7 bases left between them. Germline values: CDR1 MNHEY, CDR2 SVGAGI. This CDR3 region has 13 residues. The CDR3 protein is CASSYDRQETQYF. CDR3 coding DNA: TGTGCCAGCAGTTATGATAGACAAGAGACCCAGTACTTC.

The rearrangement uses TRBV5-1 and TRBJ2-7, with a weak D call TRBD2 (6 bases). From germline, CDR1 is SGHRS and CDR2 YFSETQ. Trimming shortened V by 2 bases and J by 2 bases, and 11 bases separated the two germline ends. This CDR3 has 14 amino acids. CDR3 region: CASSFGTGTYEQYF. The CDR3 nucleotides read TGCGCCAGCAGCTTCGGGACTGGGACCTACGAGCAGTACTTC.

The rearrangement uses TRBV10-3 and TRBJ2-7; 7 positions match TRBD1. V trimming: 2 bases; J trimming: 2 bases; junction bases outside the gene matches: 6. The CDR3 spans 15 residues. Germline V gene sequence: CDR1 ENHRY, CDR2 SYGVKD. The CDR3 DNA reads TGTGCCATCAGTGAGCCGAGGACAGGAACCTACGAGCAGTACTTC. Protein sequence: CAISEPRTGTYEQYF.

In DNA, the CDR3 is TGTGCCTGGAGTCTCGGGACAGGGGCTGAAAAACTGTTTTTT. It yields the protein CAWSLGTGAEKLFF. The genes are TRBV30 and TRBJ1-4, with TRBD1 identical over 10 bases. Trimming took 2 bases from V and 7 from J; bases not matched to a gene: 4. CDR1 and CDR2 from the germline V gene are GTSNPN and SVGIG (reference sequence). The CDR3 contains 14 residues.

This clone showed up just a few times. V usage is TRBV5-1 and J usage is TRBJ2-7; 10 nucleotides line up with TRBD1. After removal of 1 base from V and 9 bases from J, the junction contained 10 bases not matched to a gene. Germline assignment: CDR1 SGHRS and CDR2 YFSETQ. The CDR3 has 15 amino acids. CDR3 nucleotides: TGCGCCAGCAGCTTGCAGGGGGACAGGGGAGATGGGCAGTACTTC. Protein: CASSLQGDRGDGQYF.

The chain joins TRBV7-7 to TRBJ2-2, with 9 bases lining up with TRBD1. CDR3 size: 17 residues. Looked up from germline, CDR1 is SSHAT and CDR2 is FNYEAQ (reference sequence). With V trimmed by 0 bases and J by 1 base, 3 bases remained unmatched. The chain's CDR3 is CASSLAKGQGNTGELFF. Written as DNA, the CDR3 is TGTGCCAGCAGCTTAGCGAAGGGACAGGGGAACACCGGGGAGCTGTTTTTT.

This chain links TRBV7-9 with TRBJ2-7; 9 bases map to TRBD1. The CDR3 covers 15 residues. The junction had 7 bases not matched to a gene; V was cut back by 5 bases and J by 2 bases. Germline V gives CDR1 SEHNR, CDR2 FQNEAQ (reference sequence). As DNA, the CDR3 is TGTGCCAGCAGCGGTACAGGGGGCGCAGCCTACGAGCAGTACTTC. Translated, it gives CASSGTGGAAYEQYF.

This clone occurred a few times. The chain couples TRBV21-1 to TRBJ2-4; TRBD2 was called by the table and not checked on the DNA. TRBV21-1 is flagged as a pseudogene. This CDR3 has 14 residues. In DNA, the CDR3 is TGTGCCAGCAGCAAAGCGGCAGGAGGGGACATTCAGTACTTC. Translation gives CASSKAAGGDIQYF.

The rearrangement links TRBV2 to TRBJ1-1, with a tentative D call TRBD1 (6 bases). Germline CDR1 SNHLY, CDR2 FYNNEI. The CDR3 length is 13 residues. The V and J ends lost 7 bases and 4 bases respectively, with 13 bases between them. CDR3 DNA: TGTGCCAGCACGACGCGGGGGCGCACTGAAGCTTTCTTT. It encodes CASTTRGRTEAFF.

Regarding this clone: The same CDR3 also results from other DNA sequences found in this sample. The chain joins TRBV18 to TRBJ2-7; D call uncertain. Germline CDR1 reads KGHSH; CDR2 reads LQKENI. The V end was cut by 3 bases, the J end by 0 bases, with 6 bases between. The CDR3 extends over 13 amino acids. The CDR3 reads CASSPPSSYEQYF. The CDR3 DNA follows: TGTGCCAGCTCACCTCCGAGCTCCTACGAGCAGTACTTC.

J is TRBJ2-3 and V is TRBV7-3; 10 bases agree with TRBD2. Germline trimming cut 5 bases from V and 3 bases from J; bases unmatched to any gene: 5. The germline V gene has CDR1 SGHTA and CDR2 FQGTGA. The CDR3 runs to 15 residues. The CDR3 protein is CASSLSGGATDTQYF. The CDR3, as DNA: TGTGCCAGCAGCCTAAGCGGGGGGGCGACAGATACGCAGTATTTT.

The chain is built from TRBV2 and TRBJ2-3; no reliable D call. This CDR3 is built from 13 residues. CDR1 SNHLY and CDR2 FYNNEI come from the germline V gene. V was pared by 6 bases and J by 3 bases, with 10 bases between. The CDR3: CASRASITDTQYF. For the CDR3, the DNA is TGTGCCAGCAGGGCTTCCATAACAGATACGCAGTATTTT.

The gene calls are TRBV5-6 and TRBJ1-5, with D perhaps matching TRBD1 (6 bases). The CDR3 runs 16 residues. V was shortened by 3 bases and J by 0 bases, with 13 bases between the two germline ends. The V gene's germline CDR1 is SGHDT and CDR2 YYEEEE. The CDR3 loop reads CASSWGGLYSNQPQHF. The DNA of the CDR3 is TGTGCCAGCAGCTGGGGGGGGCTTTATAGCAATCAGCCCCAGCATTTT. The whole variable domain, remainder taken from reference TRBV5-6 and TRBJ1-5, is DAGVTQSPTHLIKTRGQQVTLRCSPKSGHDTVSWYQQALGQGPQFIFQYYEEEERQRGNFPDRFSGHQFPNYSSELNVNALLLGDSALYLCASSWGGLYSNQPQHFGDGTRLSIL.

The chain joins TRBV30 to TRBJ2-5; possibly TRBD2 for D (5 bases). The CDR3 covers 11 residues. From germline, CDR1 is GTSNPN and CDR2 SVGIG (reference sequence). The CDR3 bases are TGTGCTCAACAAGGAGGAGAGACCCAGTACTTC. Its translation: CAQQGGETQYF.

J is TRBJ2-4 and V is TRBV4-1; TRBD2 is a possible D gene (6 bases). From germline, CDR1 is MGHRA and CDR2 YSYEKL. V lost 5 bases, J lost 4 bases, and 12 bases lay in between. The CDR3 runs to 14 residues. The CDR3 sequence: CASSSPGGKNIQYF. In nucleotides, the CDR3 is TGCGCCAGCAGCTCTCCCGGGGGTAAAAACATTCAGTACTTC.

This chain uses TRBV27 with TRBJ1-2, with a possible D match to TRBD1 (6 bases). Germline V CDR1 and CDR2: MNHEY, SMNVEV (reference sequence). Trimming shortened V by 4 bases and J by 7 bases, and 22 bases separated the two germline ends. The CDR3 totals 16 residues. The CDR3 is CASSSQDSGQLRGYTF. CDR3 sequence (DNA): TGTGCCAGCAGTTCCCAAGATTCGGGACAACTGCGTGGCTACACCTTC.

The chain has TRBV4-1 and TRBJ2-5; 7 bases agree with TRBD1. V shed 4 bases and J 0 bases; nucleotides not matched to a gene: 11. CDR3 size: 17 residues. Germline V gives CDR1 MGHRA, CDR2 YSYEKL. The CDR3, as DNA: TGCGCCAGCAGCCCCACCCCGGGACAGACCCACCAAGAGACCCAGTACTTC. Encoded protein: CASSPTPGQTHQETQYF.

The chain is built from TRBV10-3 and TRBJ1-3; possible D gene TRBD1, 6 bases. This CDR3 is built from 15 residues. Trimming stripped 4 bases from V and 1 base from J, with 11 bases between. Germline assignment: CDR1 ENHRY and CDR2 SYGVKD. The CDR3 nucleotides read TGTGCCATCAGTGGATTGGACAGTTCTGGAAACACCATATATTTT. Protein product: CAISGLDSSGNTIYF.

The rearrangement uses TRBV6-1 and TRBJ2-7, with TRBD1 matching 9 bases. The ends lost 1 base at V and 1 base at J; junction bases unmatched: 5. Per germline, CDR1 MNHNS and CDR2 SASEGT. This CDR3 has 16 residues. The CDR3: CASSEVLTGGSYEQYF. The CDR3 region has the DNA TGTGCCAGCAGTGAAGTTTTGACAGGGGGGTCCTACGAGCAGTACTTC.

Remarks on this clone: The sample contains more than one DNA sequence encoding this CDR3. CDR3 in amino acids: CASSRDRGQETQYF. The CDR3 DNA sequence: TGCGCCAGCAGCCGGGACAGGGGGCAGGAGACCCAGTACTTC. The chain is built from TRBV5-1 and TRBJ2-5, with 12 bases lining up with TRBD1. The ends lost 4 bases at V and 5 bases at J; junction bases unmatched: 3. Germline V gene sequence: CDR1 SGHRS, CDR2 YFSETQ. The CDR3 has 14 residues. Full variable domain (remainder filled in from reference TRBV5-1 and TRBJ2-5): KAGVTQTPRYLIKTRGQQVTLSCSPISGHRSVSWYQQTPGQGLQFLFEYFSETQRNKGNFPGRFSGRQFSNSRSEMNVSTLELGDSALYLCASSRDRGQETQYFGPGTRLLVL.

The rearrangement uses TRBV28 and TRBJ2-7; TRBD2 might be the D (7 bases). The CDR3 loop spans 14 amino acids. Germline-derived CDR1 and CDR2 are MDHEN and SYDVKM. Trimming took off 2 bases at V and 5 bases at J, with 13 bases between the two ends. The chain's CDR3 is CASSLGGGTNEQYF. The CDR3 nucleotides read TGTGCCAGCAGTTTAGGGGGAGGGACAAACGAGCAGTACTTC.

The J gene is TRBJ1-2, the V gene TRBV15; 9 bases fit TRBD1. J was trimmed by 3 bases and V by 5 bases; bases with no gene match: 4. In germline, CDR1 is LNHNV, CDR2 YYDKDF (reference sequence). This CDR3 has 14 residues. The CDR3 DNA is TGTGCCACCAGCCCCCGGACAGGGGACTATGGCTACACCTTC. It yields the protein CATSPRTGDYGYTF.

This clone has a single count. The same CDR3 also results from other DNA sequences found in this sample. The CDR3 reads CAWSREDGGNTIYF. CDR3 nucleotides: TGTGCCTGGAGCCGGGAGGACGGCGGAAACACCATATATTTT. This chain links TRBV30 with TRBJ1-3; the D is unclear. From germline, CDR1 is GTSNPN and CDR2 SVGIG (reference sequence). V was trimmed by 3 bases and J by 4 bases, leaving 13 bases between them. The CDR3 has 14 residues. Drawing the rest from reference TRBV30 and TRBJ1-3, the complete variable domain is SQTIHQWPATLVQPVGSPLSLECTVEGTSNPNLYWYRQAAGRGLQLLFYSVGIGQISSEVPQNLSASRPQDRQFILSSKKLLLSDSGFYLCAWSREDGGNTIYFGEGSWLTVV.